This paragraph reports one T cell receptor beta chain. The antigen is not known. These data are taken from a study of cytomegalovirus exposure and HLA in healthy donors. Whole-study findings and limits: Investigators reported some 150 TCR beta chains as tied to cytomegalovirus.

Primers for the PCR totalled 60 Vbeta and 13 Jbeta. Using immunoSEQ multiplex PCR, the repertoire was profiled, and TCRdb retains in-frame clones only, with some absent. Of around 150,000 clones listed, approximately 79% are singletons. V lost 4 bases and J lost 4, with 15 bases in between. The germline gives CDR1 SGHRS, CDR2 YFSETQ. This CDR3 region has 14 residues. This chain uses TRBV5-1 with TRBJ2-7; D gene uncertain. Sequencing used PBMCs. This sequence was found in a middle-aged man in good health and CMV-seropositive. The CDR3 region is CASSPRESQYEQYF. For the CDR3, the DNA is TGCGCCAGCAGCCCTCGAGAGTCCCAATACGAGCAGTACTTC.